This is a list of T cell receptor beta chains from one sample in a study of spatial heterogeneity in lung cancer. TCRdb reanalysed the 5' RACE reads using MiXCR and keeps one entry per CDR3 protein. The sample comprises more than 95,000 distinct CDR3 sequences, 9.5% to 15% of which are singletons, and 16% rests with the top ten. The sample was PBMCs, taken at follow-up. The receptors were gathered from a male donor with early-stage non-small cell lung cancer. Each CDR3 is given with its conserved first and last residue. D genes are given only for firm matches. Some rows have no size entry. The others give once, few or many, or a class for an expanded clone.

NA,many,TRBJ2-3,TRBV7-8,TGTGCCAGCAGCTTAAGCTTTTCTGATACGCAGTATTTT,CASSLSFSDTQYF
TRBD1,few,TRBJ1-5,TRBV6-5,TGTGCCAGCAGCCACGGGACAGGGATAAATCAGCCCCAGCATTTT,CASSHGTGINQPQHF
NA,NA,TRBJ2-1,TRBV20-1,TGCAGTGCTCCACCCCTCGACGGGCCGAGCTCCTACAATGAGCAGTTCTTC,CSAPPLDGPSSYNEQFF
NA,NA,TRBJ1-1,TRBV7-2,TGTGCCAGCAGCTTACTACGGGGGACTGAAGCTTTCTTT,CASSLLRGTEAFF
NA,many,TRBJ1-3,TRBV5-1,TGCGCCAGCAGCTTGGCGGGTTACGGAAACACCATATATTTT,CASSLAGYGNTIYF
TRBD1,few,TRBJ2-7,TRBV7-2,TGTGCCAGCAGCGCGACGGCTTCGGGACAGGGGGCCTACGAGCAGTACTTC,CASSATASGQGAYEQYF
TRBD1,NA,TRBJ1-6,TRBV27,TGTGCCAGCAGGAACAGGGGTGATTCACCCCTCCACTTT,CASRNRGDSPLHF
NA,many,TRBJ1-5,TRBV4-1,TGCGCCAGCAGCCAAGGACAGTTTGGGGAGCCCCAGCATTTT,CASSQGQFGEPQHF
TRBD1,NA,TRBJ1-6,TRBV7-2,TGTGCCAGCAGCGCCGACAGGGGGGCTGCGGCCCTCCACTTT,CASSADRGAAALHF
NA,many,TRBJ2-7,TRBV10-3,TGTGCCATACATGCTCAGGGGGAGCAGTACTTC,CAIHAQGEQYF
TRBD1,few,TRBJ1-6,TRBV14,TGTGCCAGCAGCCCCCGGGACAGAAATTCACCCCTCCACTTT,CASSPRDRNSPLHF
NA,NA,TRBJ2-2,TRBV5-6,TGTGCCAGCAGTCCTACACAAGCGAACACCGGGGAGCTGTTTTTT,CASSPTQANTGELFF
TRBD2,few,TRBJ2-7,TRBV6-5,TGTGCCAGCAGTTACATCCAGCGGGGGGACTACGAGCAGTACTTC,CASSYIQRGDYEQYF
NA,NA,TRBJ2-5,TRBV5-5,TGTGCCAGCAGCCCCGGACCGAACCAAGAGACCCAGTACTTC,CASSPGPNQETQYF
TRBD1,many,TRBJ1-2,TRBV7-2,TGTGCCAGCAGCTCTTGGGGACAGGGATCTAACTATGGCTACACCTTC,CASSSWGQGSNYGYTF
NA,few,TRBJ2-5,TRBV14,TGTGCCAGCAGCCAAGAAGGTTTGCAGGAGACCCAGTACTTC,CASSQEGLQETQYF
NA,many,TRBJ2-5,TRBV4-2,TGTGCCAGCAGCGGGCACGGGGCCCAAGAGACCCAGTACTTC,CASSGHGAQETQYF
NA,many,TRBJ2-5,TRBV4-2,TGTGCCAGCAGCCAAGGAGGACTCCAGGCAGAGACCCAGTACTTC,CASSQGGLQAETQYF
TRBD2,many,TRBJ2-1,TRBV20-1,TGCAGTGCTAGAGATAGAAGTAGGAGCGGGGGCTACAATGAGCAGTTCTTC,CSARDRSRSGGYNEQFF
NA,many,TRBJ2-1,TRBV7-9,TGTGCCAGCAGCGCCTCGCTGGGCCAGGGTGATTCCAATGAGCAGTTCTTC,CASSASLGQGDSNEQFF
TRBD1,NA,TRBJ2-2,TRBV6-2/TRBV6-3,TGTGCCAGCAGTTTTCCGGGACAGGGCACCGGGGAGCTGTTTTTT,CASSFPGQGTGELFF
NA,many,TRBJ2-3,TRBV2,TGTGCCAGCAGTACAGGACTTACGGATACGCAGTATTTT,CASSTGLTDTQYF
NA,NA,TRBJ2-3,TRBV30,TGTGCCTGGAGTCGGGGGAACACAGATACGCAGTATTTT,CAWSRGNTDTQYF
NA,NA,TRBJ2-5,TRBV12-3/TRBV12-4,TGTGCCAGCAGTTTAGGGGGAGATAGAGAGACCCAGTACTTC,CASSLGGDRETQYF
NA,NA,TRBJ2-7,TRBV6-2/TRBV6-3,TGTGCCAGCAGTTTCAGGGGCCTTCGCGTCTACGAGCAGTACTTC,CASSFRGLRVYEQYF
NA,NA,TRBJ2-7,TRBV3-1,TGTGCCAGCGGGCAGAGAGCCCACGAGCAGTACTTC,CASGQRAHEQYF
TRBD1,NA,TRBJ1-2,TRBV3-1,TGTGCCAGCAGCCCGGACAGGAAGTATGGCAACACCTTC,CASSPDRKYGNTF
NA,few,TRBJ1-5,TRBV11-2,TGTGCCAGCAGCCCAGGGTCCAGGGTCAATCAGCCCCAGCATTTT,CASSPGSRVNQPQHF
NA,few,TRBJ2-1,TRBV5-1,TGCGCCAGCAGCTTGGAGGCCCGCTCCTACAATGAGCAGTTCTTC,CASSLEARSYNEQFF
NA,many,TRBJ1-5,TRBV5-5,TGTGCCAGCAGCTTGGGGGGCAGGAATCAGCCCCAGCATTTT,CASSLGGRNQPQHF
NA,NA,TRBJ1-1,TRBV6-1,TGTGCCACCGAATCGGGACAGAACACTGAAGCTTTCTTT,CATESGQNTEAFF
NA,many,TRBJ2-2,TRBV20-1,TGCAGTGCTAGAAAACCCGGGGAGCTGTTTTTT,CSARKPGELFF
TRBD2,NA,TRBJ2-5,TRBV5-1,TGCGCCAGCAGCGGGACTAGCTACCAAGAGACCCAGTACTTC,CASSGTSYQETQYF
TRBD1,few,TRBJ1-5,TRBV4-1,TGCGCCAGCAGCCAAGGGTCGACAGGGGGCGAAGGTCAGCCCCAGCATTTT,CASSQGSTGGEGQPQHF
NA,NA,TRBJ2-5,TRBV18,TGTGCCAGCTCTGCACGGACCATCCAAGAGACCCAGTACTTC,CASSARTIQETQYF
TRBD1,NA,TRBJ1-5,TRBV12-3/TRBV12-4,TGTGCCAGCAGAGAATCAGGGGGCGCGGGCAATCAGCCCCAGCATTTT,CASRESGGAGNQPQHF
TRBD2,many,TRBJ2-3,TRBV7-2,TGTGCCAGCAGCTCCCAGCGGGGGGCGGGAGATACGCAGTATTTT,CASSSQRGAGDTQYF
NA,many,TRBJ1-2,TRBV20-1,TGCAGTGCTAGATTGGCAGACTATGGCTACACCTTC,CSARLADYGYTF
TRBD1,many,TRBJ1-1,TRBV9,TGTGCCAGCAGCATCACCGGGACAGAGAACACTGAAGCTTTCTTT,CASSITGTENTEAFF
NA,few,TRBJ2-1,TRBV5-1,TGCGCCAGCAGCCCTCTTGCAGGCGGGGGCTTCAATGAGCAGTTCTTC,CASSPLAGGGFNEQFF
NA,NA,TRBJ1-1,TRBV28,TGTGCCAGCAGTTTGCGGCTTGCGGGACTGAAGAACACTGAAGCTTTCTTT,CASSLRLAGLKNTEAFF
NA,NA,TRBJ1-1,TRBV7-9,TGTGCCAGCAGCTTAGTTCTGACGGTCACTGAAGCTTTCTTT,CASSLVLTVTEAFF
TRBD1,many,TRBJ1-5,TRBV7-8,TGTGCCAGCAGCCAGACCGGGACAGGGATCAGCTATCAGCCCCAGCATTTT,CASSQTGTGISYQPQHF
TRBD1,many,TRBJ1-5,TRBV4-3,TGCGCCAGCAGCCAAGATCCCTCCCGGGACAGGGGGTCAAATAGCAATCAGCCCCAGCATTTT,CASSQDPSRDRGSNSNQPQHF